This TCR beta chain is drawn from a study of vaccination effects on CD4 cells after COVID-19. Study-wide results and limits: A shortage of convalescent patients and an absence of early post-infection timepoints characterized the study.

Sequencing followed a ViraFEST assay step that expanded antigen-specific CD4+ T cells with viral peptide pools. Cells that had been cultured for 10 days were the source of isolated CD4+ T cells. Participants received two doses of either the BNT162b2 or mRNA-1273 vaccine. Nobody among the vaccine recipients had prior SARS-CoV-2 infection (nucleocapsid antibodies were negative). Each culture well received a few million PBMC. These cells were then cultured in IMDM with 7.5 to 10 IU/ml IL-2 and roughly 10 ug/ml peptides. On day 3 and again on day 7, half the medium was replaced with IL-2 medium. This clone was seen a few times. The antigen is unknown. This CDR3 is built from 16 residues. CDR1 and CDR2 from the germline V gene are MNHNY and SVGAGI (reference sequence). Trimming at V came to 6 bases and at J to 0 bases, leaving 10 bases not matched to a gene. Generated by immunoSEQ multiplex PCR, the TCRdb table keeps only in-frame clones and is missing some. Of more than 12,000 clones in the sample, about 72% are singletons; the top ten hold roughly 9.7%.

This specimen consisted of CD4+ T cells from PBMCs cultured with SARS-CoV-2 spike peptides, obtained after COVID-19 vaccination. This TCR was recovered from a human donor who received a COVID-19 vaccine. The chain is built from TRBV6-6 and TRBJ1-2; 7 positions agree with TRBD1. Written as DNA, the CDR3 is TGTGCCAGCAGACCGGTCGACAGGGCCTCTAACTATGGCTACACCTTC. Encoded protein: CASRPVDRASNYGYTF.